This TCR beta chain was documented in a study of T cells in tuberculosis. The wider study: The T cells targeted glucose monomycolate, a mycobacterial lipid, via CD1B.

About this clone: Its antigen is not known.

Study-level findings and limits: Active tuberculosis patients had shorter CDR3-alpha; the beta difference was nonsignificant. Active tuberculosis alpha repertoires lay closer to GMM-specific TCRs than controls'.

Time point defined: new active TB diagnosis, blood taken before or within 7 days of starting treatment. Patients were newly diagnosed, HIV-seronegative, and aged 18 or older. Germline V gives CDR1 MNHNS, CDR2 SASEGT. J was trimmed by 4 bases and V by 5 bases; bases with no gene match: 4. The CDR3 is 13 amino acids. The repertoire was sequenced with immunoSEQ multiplex PCR; TCRdb's copy has only in-frame clones and lacks some. This sample has fewer than 35,000 clones; roughly 82% occur once, and the top ten carry 4% to 6.5%. The starting material was PBMCs, obtained at tuberculosis diagnosis. The sequence was collected from an adult with tuberculosis. The chain carries TRBV6-1 and TRBJ1-1; 7 bases match TRBD1. The CDR3 is CASSRQGITEAFF. For the CDR3, the DNA is TGTGCCAGCAGTAGACAGGGTATCACTGAAGCTTTCTTT.